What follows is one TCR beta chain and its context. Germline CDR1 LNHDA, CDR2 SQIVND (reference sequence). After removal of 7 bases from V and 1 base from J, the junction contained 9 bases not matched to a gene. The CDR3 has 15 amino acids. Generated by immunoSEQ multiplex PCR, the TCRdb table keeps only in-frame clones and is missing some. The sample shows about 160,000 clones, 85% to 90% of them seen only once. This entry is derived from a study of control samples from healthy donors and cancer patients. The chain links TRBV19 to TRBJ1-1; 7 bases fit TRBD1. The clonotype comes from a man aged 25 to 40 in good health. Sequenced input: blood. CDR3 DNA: TGTGCCAGTAAGTCTGGGGGGACAGCGAACACTGAAGCTTTCTTT. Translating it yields CASKSGGTANTEAFF.